This TCR beta chain is drawn from a study of blood T cell repertoires in COVID-19. Study-wide background: There were acute and convalescent COVID-19 samples, and they came from the United States, Italy and Spain.

Enrollees, roughly 18 to 89 years old, lived in 20 to 25 US areas. Participants had their cohort set by participant-reported clinical history. Germline CDR1 reads SGHAT; CDR2 reads FQNNGV. This CDR3 is 16 amino acids long. V lost 3 bases to trimming and J lost 2 bases; unmatched junction nucleotides: 9. This clone occurred once. Per the authors' pipeline: Reference gene primer amplification gave nucleated cell count estimates. Measured with immunoSEQ multiplex PCR; TCRdb has only the in-frame clones, and not every one. V and J calls and clone size are copied from that table; D and trimming were computed from the DNA. In the table there are about 380,000 clones, 88% of which are singletons.

The receptor was isolated from a woman aged 18-29 years who had recovered from COVID-19. The specimen sequenced was PBMCs or T cells enriched from blood (not recorded which). The gene calls are TRBV11-2 and TRBJ2-7; 8 positions match TRBD2. The CDR3 spells CASSFDSRGGTYEQYF. As DNA, the CDR3 is TGTGCCAGCAGCTTTGACTCTCGGGGGGGAACCTACGAGCAGTACTTC.